Shown below are 30 T cell receptor beta chains from a single sample sequenced in a study of OX40 agonist ivuxolimab in advanced cancers. Profiling relied on immunoSEQ multiplex PCR, and the TCRdb table lists in-frame clones only, not all of them. This table has about 80,000 clones, 84% appearing once. The sample consisted of CD4+ or CD8+ T cells sorted from blood, taken in a trial of the OX40 agonist ivuxolimab. These receptors were obtained from an adult with an advanced solid tumor such as melanoma, head and neck, liver or kidney cancer.

The chain links TRBV5-6 to TRBJ1-6; no firm D call. The germline CDR1 and CDR2 sequences are SGHDT and YYEEEE. Trimming stripped 2 bases from V and 9 bases from J, with 12 bases between. The length of the CDR3 is 14 residues. This chain's CDR3 is CASSFPLTSSPLHF. CDR3 bases: TGTGCCAGCAGCTTCCCCTTGACAAGTTCACCCCTCCACTTT.

This clone came up once. This chain links TRBV10-3 with TRBJ1-4; the match to TRBD1 covers 7 bases. The length of the CDR3 is 14 residues. The germline V gene encodes CDR1 ENHRY and CDR2 SYGVKD. J lost 2 bases, V lost 5 bases, and 2 bases had no gene match. CDR3 amino acids: CAISPQGTNEKLFF. The CDR3 region has the DNA TGTGCCATCAGTCCACAGGGGACTAATGAAAAACTGTTTTTT.

The chain combines TRBV28 with TRBJ2-2; maybe TRBD2 (6 bases). From germline, CDR1 is MDHEN and CDR2 SYDVKM. Between the trimmed V and J ends, which lost 6 bases and 9 bases, there was a span of 11 bases. CDR3 size: 12 residues. The CDR3 sequence: CASRFGGRELFF. CDR3 nucleotide sequence: TGTGCCAGCAGATTTGGAGGGCGGGAGCTGTTTTTT.

The chain carries TRBV2 and TRBJ2-2, with 9 bases fitting TRBD1. The CDR3 runs 15 residues. Unmatched junction bases numbered 6, after V lost 5 bases and J lost 5 bases. Germline V lookup: CDR1 SNHLY, CDR2 FYNNEI. This chain's CDR3 is CASSWSGTGTGELFF. In DNA, the CDR3 is TGTGCCAGCAGTTGGTCCGGGACAGGGACCGGGGAGCTGTTTTTT.

The chain carries TRBV11-2 and TRBJ1-3; D uncertain. The CDR3 is made up of 16 amino acids. Germline CDR1 SGHAT, CDR2 FQNNGV. The V end was cut by 2 bases, the J end by 1 base, with 12 bases between. The chain's CDR3 is CASSLIWGSSGNTIYF. CDR3 sequence (DNA): TGTGCCAGCAGCTTAATTTGGGGATCGTCTGGAAACACCATATATTTT.

The chain uses TRBV6-1 and TRBJ2-3, with TRBD1 identical over 10 bases. The CDR3 covers 15 residues. In germline, CDR1 is MNHNS, CDR2 SASEGT. The junction had 10 bases not matched to a gene; V was cut back by 7 bases and J by 6 bases. The CDR3 region is CASIPTTGGMDTQYF. CDR3 sequence (DNA): TGTGCCAGCATCCCAACGACAGGGGGCATGGATACGCAGTATTTT.

The sample holds one count of this clone. The V gene is TRBV15, the J gene TRBJ2-1; D perhaps matches TRBD2 (6 bases). The CDR3 is made up of 14 amino acids. CDR1 LNHNV and CDR2 YYDKDF come from the germline V gene (reference sequence). Trimming shortened V by 3 bases and J by 0 bases, and 6 bases separated the two germline ends. DNA of the CDR3: TGTGCCACCAGCAGCGGGAGCTCCTACAATGAGCAGTTCTTC. Translated: CATSSGSSYNEQFF.

The V and J genes are TRBV6-1 and TRBJ1-5, with D tentatively TRBD1 (6 bases). Germline CDR1 reads MNHNS; CDR2 reads SASEGT. The CDR3 is made up of 13 amino acids. Trimming removed 11 bases at V and 3 bases at J, with 14 bases between. The CDR3 DNA is TGTGCCGGCCGACAGGTCCCCAATCAGCCCCAGCATTTT. Its protein product is CAGRQVPNQPQHF.

V is TRBV30 and J is TRBJ1-2; D ambiguous. The germline V gene encodes CDR1 GTSNPN and CDR2 SVGIG (reference sequence). This CDR3 contains 11 residues. V lost 3 bases, J lost 8 bases, and 10 bases lay in between. The DNA for the CDR3 is TGTGCCTGGAGCGCGCCAGGAGGCTACACCTTC. Translated: CAWSAPGGYTF.

The chain links TRBV5-6 to TRBJ1-6, with TRBD1 matching 8 bases. The CDR3 runs 15 residues. V lost 4 bases and J lost 9; bases outside the gene matches: 9. CDR1 and CDR2 (germline): SGHDT, YYEEEE. In DNA form, the CDR3 reads TGTGCCAGCAGCCCCCGGACAGGGTTTAGTTCACCCCTCCACTTT. Its protein is CASSPRTGFSSPLHF.

This clone has just a few counts. V usage is TRBV6-6 and J usage is TRBJ2-3; TRBD1 matches at 7 bases. This CDR3 has 14 amino acids. The germline V gene has CDR1 MNHNY and CDR2 SVGAGI (reference sequence). Unmatched junction bases numbered 3, after V lost 2 bases and J lost 4 bases. CDR3 nucleotides: TGTGCCAGCAGTTACCCGGGACAGTCAGATACGCAGTATTTT. The encoded protein is CASSYPGQSDTQYF.

This clone was recorded a few times. The V gene is TRBV5-6, the J gene TRBJ1-1; unclear D gene. Per germline, CDR1 SGHDT and CDR2 YYEEEE. CDR3 length: 13 residues. V was clipped by 2 bases and J by 0 bases, with 5 bases between them. CDR3 protein: CASSFDLNTEAFF. The CDR3, as DNA: TGTGCCAGCAGCTTCGACCTGAACACTGAAGCTTTCTTT.

As to this clone: Relative to the germline gene, one junction end is altered; a read error may explain this. Other DNA sequences in this specimen translate into the identical CDR3. The J gene is TRBJ1-1, the V gene TRBV30; D may be TRBD1 (6 bases). This CDR3 has 15 amino acids. Germline values: CDR1 GTSNPN, CDR2 SVGIG (reference sequence). CDR3 sequence reads: CAWESGLGGNTEAFF. The DNA of the CDR3 is TGTGCCTGGGAATCGGGACTCGGGGGCAACACTGAAGCCTTCTTT.

The chain couples TRBV9 to TRBJ2-7; 9 positions agree with TRBD1. Losses at the gene ends were 1 base for V and 7 bases for J; bases not matched to a gene: 9. The CDR3 is 15 residues long. Looked up from germline, CDR1 is SGDLS and CDR2 is YYNGEE. CDR3 residues: CASSVTGTGSGEQYF. The CDR3, as DNA: TGTGCCAGCAGCGTAACTGGGACAGGGTCGGGAGAGCAGTACTTC.

This clone is medium-sized. The V gene is TRBV15, the J gene TRBJ1-2; D is unclear. The CDR3 is 14 amino acids. Germline-derived CDR1 and CDR2 are LNHNV and YYDKDF (reference sequence). The V and J ends lost 1 base and 0 bases respectively, with 6 bases between them. DNA for the CDR3: TGTGCCACCAGCAGAGGGACGGCTAACTATGGCTACACCTTC. Translating gives CATSRGTANYGYTF.

The chain carries TRBV11-2 and TRBJ2-7; TRBD1 matches at 10 bases. The CDR3 contains 14 residues. J was trimmed by 6 bases and V by 4 bases; bases with no gene match: 6. Germline CDR1 and CDR2: SGHAT and FQNNGV. CDR3 coding DNA: TGTGCCAGCAGCTCCGGGACAGGGGAAGGCGAGCAGTACTTC. Its protein is CASSSGTGEGEQYF.

The chain combines TRBV20-1 with TRBJ2-1; D is unclear. The V and J ends lost 6 bases and 5 bases respectively, with 8 bases between them. This CDR3 spans 11 amino acids. Germline V gene data show CDR1 as DFQATT and CDR2 as SNEGSKA (reference sequence). The DNA of the CDR3 is TGCAGTGCCAAAACCGACAATGAGCAGTTCTTC. It translates to CSAKTDNEQFF.

The chain employs TRBV19 and TRBJ2-2; no clear D gene. The germline V gene encodes CDR1 LNHDA and CDR2 SQIVND (reference sequence). The CDR3 totals 14 residues. Trimming left V 2 bases short and J 4 bases short, with 8 bases between. The CDR3 loop is CASSISVSTGELFF. CDR3 in DNA: TGTGCCAGTAGTATAAGTGTGAGCACCGGGGAGCTGTTTTTT.

V and J are TRBV2 and TRBJ1-5, with D possibly TRBD1 on 5 matching bases. The CDR3 consists of 15 residues. Germline V gene lookup returns CDR1 SNHLY and CDR2 FYNNEI. The ends were cut back, 5 bases at V and 0 bases at J, with 11 bases in the middle. The CDR3 reads CASSSDSPSNQPQHF. Written as DNA, the CDR3 is TGTGCCAGCAGTTCCGACAGCCCTAGCAATCAGCCCCAGCATTTT. Drawing the rest from reference TRBV2 and TRBJ1-5, the complete variable domain is EPEVTQTPSHQVTQMGQEVILRCVPISNHLYFYWYRQILGQKVEFLVSFYNNEISEKSEIFDDQFSVERPDGSNFTLKIRSTKLEDSAMYFCASSSDSPSNQPQHFGDGTRLSIL.

This clone has a single count. The V call is TRBV5-4, the J call TRBJ2-7; D is possibly TRBD2 (5 bases). Trimming left V 4 bases short and J 0 bases short, with 5 bases between. This CDR3 is built from 12 residues. The germline CDR1 and CDR2 sequences are SGHNT and YYREEE (reference sequence). The CDR3 DNA reads as TGTGCCAGCAGCCGGGACTCCTACGAGCAGTACTTC. This sequence encodes CASSRDSYEQYF.

This clone was found once. The chain recombines TRBV28 with TRBJ1-1; D unresolved. V was cut by 4 bases and J by 9 bases, with 27 bases left in between. Germline V CDR1 and CDR2: MDHEN, SYDVKM. The CDR3 length is 17 residues. As DNA, the CDR3 is TGTGCCAGCAGTTCTCCCTCCGGTCTCGGGTCAGGCTTGAAAGCTTTCTTT. It codes for CASSSPSGLGSGLKAFF.

The chain joins TRBV6-5 to TRBJ2-2; 9 bases map to TRBD1. Germline values: CDR1 MNHEY, CDR2 SVGAGI. CDR3 length equals 15 residues. Losses at the gene ends were 6 bases for V and 8 bases for J; bases not matched to a gene: 10. CDR3 coding DNA: TGTGCCAGCAGCTCCGGGACAGGGAATTGGGGGGAGCTGTTTTTT. Protein sequence: CASSSGTGNWGELFF.

This sequence joins TRBV5-6 and TRBJ1-4; D may be TRBD1 (5 bases). This CDR3 is 14 amino acids long. CDR1 is SGHDT, CDR2 YYEEEE, per germline. V gave up 0 bases and J gave up 7 bases, with 10 bases separating them. The CDR3 DNA sequence: TGTGCCAGCAGCTTGGCTGGGACGGCTGAAAAACTGTTTTTT. Protein product: CASSLAGTAEKLFF.

The chain carries TRBV5-8 and TRBJ2-5; 11 nucleotides line up with TRBD2. V shed 4 bases and J 4 bases; nucleotides not matched to a gene: 12. Germline values: CDR1 SGHTS, CDR2 YDEGEE. The CDR3 is 17 residues long. CDR3 sequence (DNA): TGTGCCAGCAGCAAGGGACTAGCGGACCCGACAGGAGAGACCCAGTACTTC. The encoded protein is CASSKGLADPTGETQYF. The full variable domain, in which reference TRBV5-8 and TRBJ2-5 provide the parts outside the CDR3, is EAGVTQSPTHLIKTRGQQATLRCSPISGHTSVYWYQQALGLGLQFLLWYDEGEERNRGNFPPRFSGRQFPNYSSELNVNALELEDSALYLCASSKGLADPTGETQYFGPGTRLLVL.

A remark on this clone: With a far larger clone one base away, a read error is the likely cause. The V gene is TRBV11-2, the J gene TRBJ2-5; no clear D gene. V was shortened by 5 bases and J by 11 bases, with 27 bases between the two germline ends. The length of the CDR3 is 16 residues. Germline V gives CDR1 SGHAT, CDR2 FQNNGV. CDR3 nucleotide sequence: TGTGCCAGCAGCCAAGAATCGGCCCTCGAACGGTCTGAGCAGTACTTC. It encodes CASSQESALERSEQYF.

This sequence joins TRBV7-2 and TRBJ2-5; TRBD1 might be the D (6 bases). CDR3 length: 13 residues. Trimming shortened V by 5 bases and J by 11 bases, and 18 bases separated the two germline ends. CDR1 and CDR2 (germline): SGHTA, FQGNSA. The CDR3 sequence is CASSRGHSEEQYF. CDR3 coding DNA: TGTGCCAGCAGCCGGGGACACTCCGAGGAGCAGTACTTC. Supplemented by reference TRBV7-2 and TRBJ2-5, the full variable domain reads GAGVSQSPSNKVTEKGKDVELRCDPISGHTALYWYRQSLGQGLEFLIYFQGNSAPDKSGLPSDRFSAERTGGSVSTLTIQRTQQEDSAVYLCASSRGHSEEQYFGPGTRLLVL.

The chain has TRBV5-1 and TRBJ2-7, with 7 bases fitting TRBD2. The germline V gene encodes CDR1 SGHRS and CDR2 YFSETQ. The CDR3 length is 16 residues. Germline trimming cut 2 bases from V and 0 bases from J; bases unmatched to any gene: 8. In DNA form, the CDR3 reads TGCGCCAGCAGCTTAGGCATAGCGGGCGCCTCCTACGAGCAGTACTTC. It is translated as CASSLGIAGASYEQYF.

The chain couples TRBV28 to TRBJ1-2, with D perhaps matching TRBD1 (5 bases). Trimming cost V 2 bases and J 9 bases, with 19 bases left between them. CDR3 length: 15 residues. CDR1 and CDR2 (germline): MDHEN, SYDVKM. The CDR3 spells CASSLRGTEKRSYTF. DNA for the CDR3: TGTGCCAGCAGTTTAAGAGGGACGGAAAAGCGCAGCTACACCTTC.

The chain recombines TRBV28 with TRBJ1-5, with 8 bases lining up with TRBD1. The germline CDR1 and CDR2 sequences are MDHEN and SYDVKM. The CDR3 has 15 residues. The V and J ends lost 7 bases and 3 bases, in that order; junction bases with no gene match: 8. CDR3 residues: CASIPDRVYNQPQHF. As DNA, the CDR3 is TGTGCCAGCATCCCGGACAGGGTCTACAATCAGCCCCAGCATTTT.

The V gene is TRBV5-1, the J gene TRBJ2-7; D gene unclear. The V end was cut by 0 bases, the J end by 5 bases, with 15 bases between. This CDR3 comprises 15 residues. CDR1 is SGHRS and CDR2 is YFSETQ in the germline V gene. CDR3 residues: CASSLEAAGKHEQYF. In DNA form, the CDR3 reads TGCGCCAGCAGCTTGGAGGCTGCAGGAAAGCACGAGCAGTACTTC.